This TCR beta chain was obtained from a study of T cell clonality in common variable immunodeficiency. V was pared by 1 base and J by 0 bases, with 11 bases between. This CDR3 region has 15 residues. Germline V gives CDR1 GTSNPN, CDR2 SVGIG (reference sequence). The data were produced by immunoSEQ multiplex PCR, yet TCRdb's version contains in-frame clones alone and is incomplete. The table lists under 45,000 clones, with no singletons. Study-wide points: Patient heterogeneity in the CVID cohort limited correlations between repertoire features and clinical complications. T cell subpopulation sequencing would be needed to explain CVID clonality.

This clone was detected many times. What it recognizes is unknown. The read falls 3 residues short of the CDR3 end, and the missing part is taken from the germline J gene. The V and J genes are TRBV30 and TRBJ2-3, with D tentatively TRBD1 (7 bases). The clonotype originates from a person aged 18 to 70 in good health. Sequenced: peripheral blood mononuclear cells. Incomplete CDR3 DNA: TGTGCCTGGAGTGCGACAGGGACTAGCACAGATACG. Encoded protein: CAWSATGTSTDT. In full, the CDR3 is CAWSATGTSTDTQYF.